These T cell receptor beta chains were read from a single sample in a study of cytomegalovirus exposure and HLA in healthy donors. Clones were read by immunoSEQ multiplex PCR, and TCRdb kept only the in-frame ones, dropping some. This table holds over 70,000 clones, around 80% found once. The sequencing sample was made of PBMCs. These receptors were collected from a male donor in good health and CMV-seropositive. The CDR3 runs from the conserved cysteine through the conserved F or W. Each record gives: CDR3 protein, CDR3 DNA, D gene, clone size, J gene, V gene. A D gene is named only where the DNA matches it firmly. Not every row has a clone size; where given, it reads once, few, many or a size class.

cdr3_aa: CASSQAILLTGELFF; cdr3_nt: TGCGCCAGCAGCCAAGCTATACTCCTAACCGGGGAGCTGTTTTTT; d_call: .; clone_size: once; j_call: TRBJ2-2; v_call: TRBV4-1
cdr3_aa: CASSPKSSYEQYF; cdr3_nt: TGTGCCAGCAGTCCCAAGAGCTCCTACGAGCAGTACTTC; d_call: .; clone_size: .; j_call: TRBJ2-7; v_call: TRBV5-4
cdr3_aa: CASRPLWSSPYEQYF; cdr3_nt: TGTGCCAGCAGACCACTGTGGTCGTCGCCCTACGAGCAGTACTTC; d_call: .; clone_size: .; j_call: TRBJ2-7; v_call: TRBV6-5
cdr3_aa: CASSPWTSGASYEQYF; cdr3_nt: TGTGCCAGCAGCCCCTGGACTAGCGGGGCCTCCTACGAGCAGTACTTC; d_call: TRBD2; clone_size: .; j_call: TRBJ2-7; v_call: TRBV5-4
cdr3_aa: CASSRQADQPQHF; cdr3_nt: TGTGCCAGCAGTCGACAGGCGGATCAGCCCCAGCATTTT; d_call: .; clone_size: .; j_call: TRBJ1-5; v_call: TRBV6-5
cdr3_aa: CSVAEAYEQYF; cdr3_nt: TGCAGCGTTGCGGAGGCCTACGAGCAGTACTTC; d_call: .; clone_size: .; j_call: TRBJ2-7; v_call: TRBV29-1
cdr3_aa: CATSTPQQVLGGDEQFF; cdr3_nt: TGTGCCACCAGCACCCCCCAGCAGGTATTGGGAGGGGATGAGCAGTTCTTC; d_call: TRBD2; clone_size: once; j_call: TRBJ2-1; v_call: TRBV15
cdr3_aa: CASSHSSTDTQYF; cdr3_nt: TGCGCCAGCAGCCACAGTAGCACAGATACGCAGTATTTT; d_call: .; clone_size: .; j_call: TRBJ2-3; v_call: TRBV4-1
cdr3_aa: CASSYREQNTEAFF; cdr3_nt: TGTGCCAGCTCCTACCGGGAACAGAACACTGAAGCTTTCTTT; d_call: .; clone_size: .; j_call: TRBJ1-1; v_call: TRBV18
cdr3_aa: CASSRTGEQYF; cdr3_nt: TGTGCCAGCAGCCGGACAGGAGAGCAGTACTTC; d_call: TRBD1; clone_size: .; j_call: TRBJ2-7; v_call: TRBV6-6
cdr3_aa: CASSVSGLRGETQYF; cdr3_nt: TGTGCCAGCAGTGTATCAGGGTTAAGGGGAGAGACCCAGTACTTC; d_call: .; clone_size: .; j_call: TRBJ2-5; v_call: TRBV6-1
cdr3_aa: CASSPSGQAGNQPQHF; cdr3_nt: TGTGCCAGCAGCCCGTCCGGACAGGCCGGCAATCAGCCCCAGCATTTT; d_call: TRBD1; clone_size: .; j_call: TRBJ1-5; v_call: TRBV2
cdr3_aa: CASSLRRQGPEKLFF; cdr3_nt: TGTGCCAGCAGCTTAAGGCGACAGGGCCCTGAAAAACTGTTTTTT; d_call: TRBD1; clone_size: .; j_call: TRBJ1-4; v_call: TRBV7-2
cdr3_aa: CAITGTGAYGYTF; cdr3_nt: TGTGCCATCACCGGGACAGGGGCTTATGGCTACACCTTC; d_call: TRBD1; clone_size: .; j_call: TRBJ1-2; v_call: TRBV10-3
cdr3_aa: CASSLGAPSRELTDTQYF; cdr3_nt: TGTGCCAGCAGCTTAGGTGCGCCCTCGCGGGAGTTGACAGATACGCAGTATTTT; d_call: TRBD2; clone_size: .; j_call: TRBJ2-3; v_call: TRBV11-2
cdr3_aa: CATSRAGDSGANVLTF; cdr3_nt: TGTGCCACCAGCAGAGCCGGAGACTCTGGGGCCAACGTCCTGACTTTC; d_call: .; clone_size: .; j_call: TRBJ2-6; v_call: TRBV15
cdr3_aa: CASSNTQGAGIYGYTF; cdr3_nt: TGTGCCAGCAGCAACACACAGGGGGCGGGGATCTATGGCTACACCTTC; d_call: TRBD1; clone_size: .; j_call: TRBJ1-2; v_call: TRBV7-9
cdr3_aa: CASSITPSGTQYF; cdr3_nt: TGTGCCAGCAGCATTACCCCGTCCGGTACGCAGTATTTT; d_call: .; clone_size: .; j_call: TRBJ2-3; v_call: TRBV13
cdr3_aa: CASSLGLGANEQYF; cdr3_nt: TGTGCCAGCAGCTTAGGGTTAGGGGCTAACGAGCAGTACTTC; d_call: .; clone_size: .; j_call: TRBJ2-7; v_call: TRBV7-9
cdr3_aa: CASAGLAGNREQFF; cdr3_nt: TGTGCCAGCGCCGGTCTAGCGGGAAACAGGGAGCAGTTCTTC; d_call: TRBD2; clone_size: .; j_call: TRBJ2-1; v_call: TRBV27
cdr3_aa: CASSQDGDSPLHF; cdr3_nt: TGCGCCAGCAGCCAAGATGGAGATTCACCCCTCCACTTT; d_call: .; clone_size: .; j_call: TRBJ1-6; v_call: TRBV4-3
cdr3_aa: CASSSYTGLYGYTF; cdr3_nt: TGTGCCAGCAGTTCATACACAGGGCTCTATGGCTACACCTTC; d_call: .; clone_size: .; j_call: TRBJ1-2; v_call: TRBV28
cdr3_aa: CASSQVSGPTDTQYF; cdr3_nt: TGTGCCAGCAGCCAAGTGAGCGGACCCACAGATACGCAGTATTTT; d_call: .; clone_size: .; j_call: TRBJ2-3; v_call: TRBV4-2
cdr3_aa: CASSSLKTGTSYEQYF; cdr3_nt: TGTGCCAGCAGCTCACTAAAGACGGGGACTAGCTACGAGCAGTACTTC; d_call: TRBD2; clone_size: .; j_call: TRBJ2-7; v_call: TRBV7-9
cdr3_aa: CASSFTGPYTEAFF; cdr3_nt: TGTGCCAGCAGTTTTACAGGGCCATACACTGAAGCTTTCTTT; d_call: .; clone_size: .; j_call: TRBJ1-1; v_call: TRBV27
cdr3_aa: CASSSGFQQPQHF; cdr3_nt: TGTGCCAGCAGTTCAGGGTTCCAACAGCCCCAGCATTTT; d_call: .; clone_size: few; j_call: TRBJ1-5; v_call: TRBV6-5
cdr3_aa: CASSFVFGEGNEQFF; cdr3_nt: TGCGCCAGCAGCTTTGTATTCGGGGAAGGGAATGAGCAGTTCTTC; d_call: .; clone_size: .; j_call: TRBJ2-1; v_call: TRBV5-1
cdr3_aa: CASRAGGTETQYF; cdr3_nt: TGTGCCAGTCGAGCAGGGGGGACGGAGACCCAGTACTTC; d_call: .; clone_size: .; j_call: TRBJ2-5; v_call: TRBV7-3
cdr3_aa: CASSRGTPGANVLTF; cdr3_nt: TGTGCCAGCAGCCGCGGGACTCCCGGGGCCAACGTCCTGACTTTC; d_call: .; clone_size: few; j_call: TRBJ2-6; v_call: TRBV5-4
cdr3_aa: CASSIRQGILDSEAFF; cdr3_nt: TGTGCCAGTAGTATAAGACAGGGGATTCTGGATTCTGAAGCTTTCTTT; d_call: TRBD1; clone_size: .; j_call: TRBJ1-1; v_call: TRBV19
cdr3_aa: CASSLGDRVKEKLFF; cdr3_nt: TGTGCCAGCAGCTTGGGGGACAGGGTTAAGGAAAAACTGTTTTTT; d_call: TRBD1; clone_size: few; j_call: TRBJ1-4; v_call: TRBV5-5
cdr3_aa: CAIKVAGGPTDTQYF; cdr3_nt: TGTGCCATCAAAGTAGCGGGAGGGCCTACAGATACGCAGTATTTT; d_call: TRBD2; clone_size: .; j_call: TRBJ2-3; v_call: TRBV10-3